The 21 T cell receptor beta chains below all came from one sample that was sequenced in a study of tissue T cells after allogeneic stem cell transplantation. TCRdb's table, derived via immunoSEQ multiplex PCR, lists solely in-frame clones and lacks some. Of thousands of clones in the sample, around 70% are singletons; the top ten hold roughly 17%. The sample in question was tissue from the right colon, obtained at autopsy. Receptors were obtained from a male donor older than 55 with lung cancer.

The chain is built from TRBV19 and TRBJ1-1; unclear D gene. Trimming left V 3 bases short and J 1 base short, with 6 bases between. Germline V gene lookup returns CDR1 LNHDA and CDR2 SQIVND (reference sequence). The CDR3 has 13 residues. CDR3 DNA sequence: TGTGCCAGTAGTATTGGCAGGAACACTGAAGCTTTCTTT. It codes for CASSIGRNTEAFF.

The rearrangement links TRBV18 to TRBJ1-5; D is possibly TRBD1 (6 bases). Germline CDR1 reads KGHSH; CDR2 reads LQKENI. The length of the CDR3 is 15 residues. Trimming cost V 2 bases and J 5 bases, with 13 bases left between them. CDR3 protein: CASSPNRVWDQPQHF. The CDR3 DNA sequence: TGTGCCAGCTCACCAAACAGGGTGTGGGATCAGCCCCAGCATTTT.

This chain links TRBV4-3 with TRBJ1-1; no reliable D call. This CDR3 contains 15 residues. Trimming cost V 1 base and J 5 bases, with 14 bases left between them. Per the germline V gene, CDR1 is LGHNA and CDR2 is YSLEER. CDR3 bases: TGCGCCAGCAGCCAAGTGGCAGCCGCCGAGACTGAAGCTTTCTTT. Amino acid sequence: CASSQVAAAETEAFF.

This rearrangement joins TRBV5-1 to TRBJ2-1, with 7 bases identical to TRBD1. The CDR3 length is 15 residues. The junction had 9 bases not matched to a gene; V was cut back by 4 bases and J by 5 bases. From germline, CDR1 is SGHRS and CDR2 YFSETQ. CDR3 loop: CASSRGPSRDNEQFF. The CDR3 nucleotides read TGCGCCAGCAGCAGGGGGCCTAGCCGCGACAATGAGCAGTTCTTC.

CDR3 nucleotide sequence: TGTGCCAGCAGACGATCCGGGACAGGGTATGGCTACACCTTC. Amino acid sequence: CASRRSGTGYGYTF. This rearrangement joins TRBV27 to TRBJ1-2, with 9 positions matching TRBD1. CDR3 length equals 14 residues. The ends lost 6 bases at V and 5 bases at J; junction bases unmatched: 7. Germline assignment: CDR1 MNHEY and CDR2 SMNVEV (reference sequence).

The chain couples TRBV9 to TRBJ2-3; no definite D call. V was shortened by 4 bases and J by 1 base, with 13 bases between the two germline ends. The CDR3 length is 15 residues. Germline CDR1 is SGDLS and CDR2 is YYNGEE. The CDR3: CASSPRADRTDTQYF. Written as DNA, the CDR3 is TGTGCCAGCAGCCCTCGGGCGGACCGCACAGATACGCAGTATTTT.

In its sample, this clone was seen once. For the CDR3, the DNA is TGTGCCAGCAGCTACACCGGGACAGGGGGATTCGAGCAGTACTTC. This encodes CASSYTGTGGFEQYF. The V gene is TRBV7-9, the J gene TRBJ2-7, with 11 bases fitting TRBD1. CDR1 and CDR2 (germline): SEHNR, FQNEAQ (reference sequence). The CDR3 length is 15 residues. With V trimmed by 4 bases and J by 6 bases, 8 bases remained unmatched.

This clone is judged large. The chain is built from TRBV28 and TRBJ1-4; D not resolved. Between the trimmed V and J ends, which lost 1 base and 8 bases, there was a span of 5 bases. Germline assignment: CDR1 MDHEN and CDR2 SYDVKM. The CDR3 contains 12 residues. The CDR3 is CASSLSAEKLFF. The CDR3 DNA follows: TGTGCCAGCAGTTTATCCGCCGAAAAACTGTTTTTT.

This chain joins TRBV27 and TRBJ2-2; D possibly corresponds to TRBD2 (5 bases). The CDR3 loop spans 17 amino acids. Between the trimmed V and J ends, which lost 0 bases and 6 bases, there was a span of 17 bases. Germline V lookup: CDR1 MNHEY, CDR2 SMNVEV (reference sequence). CDR3 residues: CASSLSRRVLGAGELFF. DNA for the CDR3: TGTGCCAGCAGTTTATCCCGGCGGGTCCTTGGGGCCGGGGAGCTGTTTTTT.

The gene calls are TRBV10-2 and TRBJ2-7, with TRBD2 identical over 12 bases. Germline trimming cut 10 bases from V and 2 bases from J; bases unmatched to any gene: 6. This CDR3 has 14 amino acids. Looked up from germline, CDR1 is WSHSY and CDR2 is SAAADI. This CDR3 reads CATKGLAGPYEQYF. The DNA of the CDR3 is TGCGCCACCAAGGGACTAGCGGGTCCCTACGAGCAGTACTTC.

This clone came up once. V usage is TRBV7-9 and J usage is TRBJ2-7, with D possibly being TRBD1 (5 bases). Per germline, CDR1 SEHNR and CDR2 FQNEAQ (reference sequence). This CDR3 region has 12 residues. Trimming cost V 5 bases and J 6 bases, with 11 bases left between them. CDR3 in amino acids: CASSPRTFEQYF. CDR3 nucleotide sequence: TGTGCCAGCAGCCCCCGGACATTCGAGCAGTACTTC.

This clone has a single count. The rearrangement joins TRBV2 to TRBJ1-4, with TRBD1 matching 7 bases. J gave up 2 bases and V 7 bases, and 7 bases lay outside the gene matches. Germline CDR1 is SNHLY and CDR2 is FYNNEI. CDR3 size: 15 residues. CDR3 coding DNA: TGTGCCAGCACCCCACAGGGGAGGACTAATGAAAAACTGTTTTTT. Translating gives CASTPQGRTNEKLFF.

CDR3 sequence: CATDRQGADTQYF. Written as DNA, the CDR3 is TGTGCCACCGACAGGCAAGGCGCAGATACGCAGTATTTT. The chain uses TRBV2 and TRBJ2-3, with D possibly TRBD1 on 6 matching bases. The germline V gene has CDR1 SNHLY and CDR2 FYNNEI. CDR3 size: 13 residues. The germline V and J ends were trimmed by 10 bases and 4 bases, with 15 bases remaining between them.

This clone appeared a single time. This chain links TRBV5-5 with TRBJ1-6, with unresolved D. The ends were cut back, 0 bases at V and 7 bases at J, with 8 bases in the middle. Germline loops: CDR1 SGHKS, CDR2 YYEKEE (reference sequence). The CDR3 extends over 14 amino acids. The CDR3 sequence is CASSLVPGNSPLHF. For the CDR3, the DNA is TGTGCCAGCAGCTTGGTGCCGGGGAATTCACCCCTCCACTTT. Based on the CDR3 plus reference TRBV5-5 and TRBJ1-6, the full variable domain is DAGVTQSPTHLIKTRGQQVTLRCSPISGHKSVSWYQQVLGQGPQFIFQYYEKEERGRGNFPDRFSARQFPNYSSELNVNALLLGDSALYLCASSLVPGNSPLHFGNGTRLTVT.

V gene TRBV7-8 combines with J gene TRBJ2-5, with 7 bases aligning to TRBD2. This CDR3 is 20 amino acids long. The V and J ends lost 5 bases and 5 bases, in that order; junction bases with no gene match: 26. Germline-derived CDR1 and CDR2 are SGHVS and FQNEAQ. CDR3 in amino acids: CASSDGQGTSERILGETQYF. Written as DNA, the CDR3 is TGTGCCAGCAGCGATGGTCAGGGAACTAGCGAGCGTATCTTGGGCGAGACCCAGTACTTC.

This clone was seen only once. The chain is built from TRBV10-3 and TRBJ2-7; possibly TRBD1 for D (5 bases). Trimming removed 6 bases at V and 3 bases at J, with 12 bases between. Germline CDR1 ENHRY, CDR2 SYGVKD. The CDR3 covers 13 residues. The CDR3 protein is CAISQTDYYEQYF. CDR3 sequence (DNA): TGTGCCATCAGCCAGACAGATTACTACGAGCAGTACTTC.

The chain combines TRBV4-1 with TRBJ1-5; tentative D call: TRBD1 (5 bases). V shed 0 bases and J shed 4 bases, with 10 bases lying between them. The CDR3 is 15 amino acids. Germline loops: CDR1 MGHRA, CDR2 YSYEKL. The chain's CDR3 is CASSQDPGPNQPQHF. CDR3 nucleotide sequence: TGCGCCAGCAGCCAAGACCCGGGGCCTAATCAGCCCCAGCATTTT.

This sequence joins TRBV18 and TRBJ2-7; the match to TRBD2 covers 8 bases. The CDR3 extends over 17 amino acids. CDR1 and CDR2 from the germline V gene are KGHSH and LQKENI. J lost 1 base, V lost 0 bases, and 8 bases had no gene match. The CDR3 here is CASSPPGGGGRSYEQYF. The CDR3 DNA reads as TGTGCCAGCTCACCACCCGGGGGGGGCGGGAGATCCTACGAGCAGTACTTC.

The genes are TRBV5-1 and TRBJ1-2; D ambiguous. Germline V gene data show CDR1 as SGHRS and CDR2 as YFSETQ. The CDR3 is 15 amino acids. V lost 1 base and J lost 8, with 18 bases in between. For the CDR3, the DNA is TGCGCCAGCAGCTTGAATTCAGAGACGGCTCCGGGCTACACCTTC. This translates into CASSLNSETAPGYTF. The full variable domain, its missing parts supplied by reference TRBV5-1 and TRBJ1-2, is KAGVTQTPRYLIKTRGQQVTLSCSPISGHRSVSWYQQTPGQGLQFLFEYFSETQRNKGNFPGRFSGRQFSNSRSEMNVSTLELGDSALYLCASSLNSETAPGYTFGSGTRLTVV.

V usage is TRBV6-5 and J usage is TRBJ2-1; 7 bases agree with TRBD1. V shed 8 bases and J 8 bases; nucleotides not matched to a gene: 6. The CDR3 loop spans 12 amino acids. Germline CDR1 is MNHEY and CDR2 is SVGAGI. CDR3 amino acids: CASAPTGYEQFF. CDR3 nucleotide sequence: TGTGCCAGCGCACCGACAGGGTATGAGCAGTTCTTC.

The rearrangement uses TRBV7-2 and TRBJ1-2; 8 bases are a match to TRBD1. J gave up 10 bases and V 5 bases, and 9 bases lay outside the gene matches. Germline CDR1 reads SGHTA; CDR2 reads FQGNSA. The CDR3 extends over 13 amino acids. DNA for the CDR3: TGTGCCAGCAGCCCTTATTCGGGACAGGACTACACCTTC. This codes for CASSPYSGQDYTF.